A selection of T cell receptor beta chains follows, all from one sample in a study of shared clonotypes between healthy human individuals. Profiling relied on immunoSEQ multiplex PCR, and the TCRdb table lists in-frame clones only, not all of them. Among millions of clones listed, around 95% were seen once. The sample taken for sequencing was naive CD4+ T cells sorted from blood. These receptors came from a young man in good health. The CDR3 runs from the conserved cysteine through the conserved F or W. Fields, in order: clone size, J gene, V gene, D gene, CDR3 DNA, CDR3 protein. D genes are given only for firm matches. Clone size is given for some rows only: seen once, a few or many times, or a class if the clone is expanded.

NA TRBJ2-7 TRBV7-8 NA TGTGCCAGCAGCTTCACAAAGGGCTCCTACGAGCAGTACTTC CASSFTKGSYEQYF
NA TRBJ1-2 TRBV30 NA TGTGCCTGGGTCCAGCAAGGGGGGAACTATGGCTACACCTTC CAWVQQGGNYGYTF
NA TRBJ2-7 TRBV25-1 TRBD1 TGTGCCAGCAGTGATGGCATAGGGACAGCCTATGAGCAGTACTTC CASSDGIGTAYEQYF
NA TRBJ2-7 TRBV18 NA TGTGCCAGCTCACCGTTGTCATTTAGTTACGAGCAGTACTTC CASSPLSFSYEQYF
NA TRBJ1-5 TRBV7-9 NA TGTGCCAGCAGCTTAGGGGGAGGACAGCCCCAGCATTTT CASSLGGGQPQHF
NA TRBJ2-1 TRBV5-4 TRBD2 TGTGCCAGCAGCACGGGACTAGCAGGCTCCTACAATGAGCAGTTCTTC CASSTGLAGSYNEQFF
once TRBJ1-4 TRBV7-2 NA TGTGCCAGCAGCTTATACGGGGTAACTAATGAAAAACTGTTTTTT CASSLYGVTNEKLFF
NA TRBJ1-4 TRBV6-6 NA TGTGCCAGCAGTTACTCTAGCCACCTAGACGAAAAACTGTTTTTT CASSYSSHLDEKLFF
once TRBJ2-2 TRBV7-2 NA TGTGCCAGCAGACTATCCGAAGGAACCGGGGAGCTGTTTTTT CASRLSEGTGELFF
NA TRBJ2-3 TRBV11-2 TRBD2 TGTGCCAGCAGCTTAGCAACTAGCGGGAGGTGGGATACGCAGTATTTT CASSLATSGRWDTQYF
few TRBJ2-3 TRBV29-1 TRBD2 TGCAGCGTTCAGCGGGGGGGCACAGATACGCAGTATTTT CSVQRGGTDTQYF
once TRBJ2-7 TRBV5-1 NA TGCGCCAGCAGCATGACCCCGTTAGCGTCTTCCTACGAGCAGTACTTC CASSMTPLASSYEQYF
NA TRBJ2-3 TRBV7-2 NA TGTGCCAGCAGCCCCCCTTCAGTAGATACGCAGTATTTT CASSPPSVDTQYF
NA TRBJ2-2 TRBV30 NA TGTGCCTGGAACTCTGAACCCGGGGAGCTGTTTTTT CAWNSEPGELFF
NA TRBJ1-2 TRBV18 NA TGTGCCAGCACCCAATACCCAGGGGACTATGGCTACACCTTC CASTQYPGDYGYTF
NA TRBJ1-2 TRBV5-6 TRBD1 TGTGCCAGCAGCCCAACAGGGGGCCAGATCGGCTACACCTTC CASSPTGGQIGYTF
NA TRBJ2-2 TRBV10-1 TRBD2 TGCGCCAGCAATAGCGGGGGCTCGAACACCGGGGAGCTGTTTTTT CASNSGGSNTGELFF
NA TRBJ2-2 TRBV7-2 TRBD2 TGTGCCAGCAGCTTAGCTGGACTAGCGGGAACCGGGGAGCTGTTTTTT CASSLAGLAGTGELFF
NA TRBJ2-3 TRBV10-3 TRBD1 TGTGCCATCAGTGTCCGGGACAGGGGCCCGGATACGCAGTATTTT CAISVRDRGPDTQYF
NA TRBJ2-1 TRBV2 TRBD2 TGTGCCAGCAGTTCGCTAGCGGGCATGGGTGAGCAGTTCTTC CASSSLAGMGEQFF
NA TRBJ1-4 TRBV5-1 TRBD1 TGCGCCAGCAGCGCACGACAGGGGGCCGGAACTGCAACTAATGAAAAACTGTTTTTT CASSARQGAGTATNEKLFF
NA TRBJ2-3 TRBV27 NA TGTGCCAGCAGTTCCACCGATGGCACAGATACGCAGTATTTT CASSSTDGTDTQYF
NA TRBJ2-3 TRBV9 NA TGTGCCAGCAGTTCAATCGGCACAGATACGCAGTATTTT CASSSIGTDTQYF
NA TRBJ2-7 TRBV28 NA TGTGCCAGCAGCTCTTCAGGGTACAGCGATCCATACGAGCAGTACTTC CASSSSGYSDPYEQYF
NA TRBJ2-7 TRBV6-1 TRBD1 TGTGCCAGCACCCCCCAGTGGGACAGGTACGAGCAGTACTTC CASTPQWDRYEQYF
NA TRBJ2-5 TRBV7-2 TRBD2 TGTGCCAGCAGCTCATCGGGCGGGGGGGCGGAGACCCAGTACTTC CASSSSGGGAETQYF
NA TRBJ2-7 TRBV7-9 NA TGTGCCAGCAGCCTCAGTGGTTTGGAGCAGTACTTC CASSLSGLEQYF
NA TRBJ2-7 TRBV7-9 TRBD1 TGTGCCAGCAGCTTAGCAGGACAGGTCCACTACGAGCAGTACTTC CASSLAGQVHYEQYF
NA TRBJ2-6 TRBV7-2 NA TGTGCCAGCAGCTTAGCAGGGGCTGGGGCCAACGTCCTGACTTTC CASSLAGAGANVLTF
once TRBJ1-1 TRBV5-1 NA TGCGCCAGCAGCTTGGGGCCAGGGACTATGAACACTGAAGCTTTCTTT CASSLGPGTMNTEAFF
NA TRBJ1-6 TRBV5-4 TRBD1 TGTGCCAGCAGCAACACAGGGGCGACTTCACCCCTCCACTTT CASSNTGATSPLHF
NA TRBJ2-2 TRBV30 NA TGTGCCTGGTCTAACAGCGGGGAGCTGTTTTTT CAWSNSGELFF
NA TRBJ1-3 TRBV9 NA TGTGCCAGCAGCGTAGAAGTCGCCATCTCTGGAAACACCATATATTTT CASSVEVAISGNTIYF
NA TRBJ2-7 TRBV10-3 TRBD1 TGTGCCATCAGTGCGGCCGGGACAGCGACCTACGAGCAGTACTTC CAISAAGTATYEQYF
few TRBJ2-3 TRBV11-2 NA TGTGCCAGCAGCTTCGTTTTCGGTACTAGCAGGGATACGCAGTATTTT CASSFVFGTSRDTQYF
once TRBJ1-6 TRBV5-1 NA TGCGCCAGCAGCCCCGAGACAGGAGCCTATAATTCACCCCTCCACTTT CASSPETGAYNSPLHF
NA TRBJ2-3 TRBV14 NA TGTGCCAGCAGCCAAGATCACAGCCATACGCAGTATTTT CASSQDHSHTQYF
many TRBJ2-7 TRBV30 TRBD1 TGTGCCTGGGGCCGGGACAGGGGGCACGAGCAGTACTTC CAWGRDRGHEQYF
NA TRBJ2-5 TRBV5-1 NA TGCGCCAGCAGCCTATCTTCGGGCCCACAAGAGACCCAGTACTTC CASSLSSGPQETQYF
once TRBJ1-2 TRBV18 TRBD1 TGTGCCAGCTCACCACTCGACAGGGGAGTTGGCTACACCTTC CASSPLDRGVGYTF
NA TRBJ2-1 TRBV10-3 TRBD1 TGTGCCATCAGGACAGGGCACAATGAGCAGTTCTTC CAIRTGHNEQFF
once TRBJ1-2 TRBV5-4 NA TGTGCCAGCAGCTTGGAGCGACACCTCTATGATGGCTACACCTTC CASSLERHLYDGYTF
NA TRBJ1-2 TRBV27 NA TGTGCCAGCAGGAAAACGATCGACTCTGGCTACACCTTC CASRKTIDSGYTF
NA TRBJ2-3 TRBV7-8 TRBD2 TGTGCCAGCCGACTAGCGGGCACAGATACGCAGTATTTT CASRLAGTDTQYF
NA TRBJ1-3 TRBV18 NA TGTGCCAGCTCACGAAAGGTGATTGGCTGGCAGGGGAAAGAGGACTCTGGAAACACCATATATTTT CASSRKVIGWQGKEDSGNTIYF
NA TRBJ1-5 TRBV7-6 NA TGTGCCAGCAGGGAGGGGGTAGCCAGCAATCAGCCCCAGCATTTT CASREGVASNQPQHF
NA TRBJ2-7 TRBV10-1 NA TGCGCCAGCAGTGCGGACAACTACGAGCAGTACTTC CASSADNYEQYF
NA TRBJ2-5 TRBV14 TRBD1 TGTGCCCGCAGCTCCGGGACAGGGGTTGAAGAGACCCAGTACTTC CARSSGTGVEETQYF
NA TRBJ2-4 TRBV28 TRBD1 TGTGCCAGCAGTTCCAGGGGGACAGATAGAATTCAGTACTTC CASSSRGTDRIQYF
NA TRBJ2-7 TRBV28 NA TGTGCCAGCAGTTTCGGGCGGACCTACGAGCAGTACTTC CASSFGRTYEQYF
NA TRBJ1-6 TRBV28 NA TGTGCCAGCAGCCCCCAATACAGGGAAATCAATTCACCCCTCCACTTT CASSPQYREINSPLHF
NA TRBJ2-7 TRBV6-1 NA TGTGCCAGCGCGCGGGTGCAGAATTACGAGCAGTACTTC CASARVQNYEQYF
NA TRBJ1-4 TRBV18 TRBD1 TGTGCCAGCTCACCTAGACCGGGACAGAGTAATGAAAAACTGTTTTTT CASSPRPGQSNEKLFF
NA TRBJ2-3 TRBV7-3 TRBD1 TGTGCCAGCTCCGAACAGGGGACAGATACGCAGTATTTT CASSEQGTDTQYF
NA TRBJ2-7 TRBV18 TRBD2 TGTGCCAGCTCCCCTCTCGGGACTAGCGGGGGATACGAGCAGTACTTC CASSPLGTSGGYEQYF
NA TRBJ2-7 TRBV7-2 NA TGTGCCAGCAGCTTGGGGCAGGGTACCACCTACGAGCAGTACTTC CASSLGQGTTYEQYF
NA TRBJ1-1 TRBV28 TRBD1 TGTGCCAGCAGAATCTCGGACAGGATTGAAGCTTTCTTT CASRISDRIEAFF